This T cell receptor beta chain originates from a study of blood T cells in healthy people across ages (dated by TCRdb to 2014 to 2015). Background on the whole study: In model experiments, roughly one uniquely barcoded TCR beta cDNA molecule per two T cells was captured by template switching. For two donors (one aged 18 to 29 and one aged 80 or older), the study analyzed two additional independent replicas of 1 million unique cDNA reads from the same blood draw. To avoid experimental bias, donors of different ages were randomly spread across the sequencing lanes. To track age-related changes in TCR beta repertoire diversity, the study relied on deep sequencing normalized with unique cDNA molecular identifiers. Donors were grouped into four age groups: young (average roughly 17 years), middle-aged (39), aged (over 55) and long-lived (roughly 80). Study-wide conclusions, independent of this receptor: Estimates of total diversity based on one million sequenced T cells were considered lower bounds and underestimates. As age increased, observed TCR beta diversity per million T cells dropped in a roughly linear way, and a significant reduction was already evident by age about 40. Because the CMV infection status of the donors was unknown, age-related changes in expanded clonotypes may potentially have been confounded. Because profiling used bulk unsorted PBMCs, naive and antigen-experienced compartments could not be compared conclusively. There was a strong correlation between observed TCR beta diversity and the percentage of naive T cells measured by flow cytometry. The long-lived group showed more naive CD4+ T cells, fewer expanded clones and increased TCR diversity than the aged group, suggesting age selection.

The approximately 39 donors, aged about 6 to 95 years, were systemically healthy Caucasian individuals from Russia. Each donor gave about 11 milliliters of peripheral blood, drawn into EDTA-treated Vacutainer tubes. PBMCs were isolated by Ficoll-Paque density-gradient centrifugation, with at least 6 million obtained per sample. Total RNA, at least 6 micrograms per sample, was extracted from PBMCs with Trizol reagent. For every donor, flow cytometry on a PBMC aliquot measured the percentage of naive CD45RAhigh/CD27high T cells. CDR1 and CDR2 were assigned from the germline V gene as SGHAT and FQNNGV. V was cut back by 5 bases and J by 1 base, leaving a gap of 6 bases between them. Counted from cysteine to phenylalanine, this CDR3 has 13 amino acids. The retained sequence is limited to the CDR3, 39 bases, with the frame set at the first base. Preparation of the library involved 5' RACE. Sequencing was performed on an Illumina HiSeq 2500. A second PCR of 7 to 11 cycles was performed with a sample-barcoded 5' primer and a J-beta primer mix. Each TCR beta cDNA molecule received a unique molecular identifier from a template-switch 5' adaptor carrying 12 random nucleotides. Each sample yielded at least 3 million CDR3-containing paired-end reads. All of the RNA was converted into first-strand cDNA using the Mint cDNA synthesis kit, with a TRBC-specific oligonucleotide serving as the primer. All cDNA was treated with uracil-DNA glycosylase and then went through a first 18-cycle PCR with the universal primers M1SS and BC2_uni_R. Per the original workflow: Normalization of each sample was performed by random selection of 1 million high-quality reads, each carrying a distinct molecular identifier. Instead of being binned into consensus sequences, reads that shared molecular identifiers were thrown out. MiTCR, set to a Q25 quality threshold and the strictest error-elimination algorithm, was used for CDR3 identification, clonotype clustering and error correction. A nonparametric unseen species model with Euler transformation was used to estimate a lower bound on total TCR beta diversity. Through fastp at Q25 and MiXCR, TCRdb rebuilt clones from the public reads, retaining in-frame beta chains. For every CDR3 protein sequence, its rows merge into one entry that carries the most common genes and DNA. For this entry, the V and J calls and clone size follow TCRdb and not the study's own pipeline. Within this sample are approximately 880,000 distinct CDR3 sequences, with about 44% of them counted one time only. Around an eighth of the sample is held by the ten biggest clonotypes.

To note about this clonotype: Its binding antigen is unknown. No base-level quality is on record; no much larger clone is a single base apart.

The source is a man between 25 and 39 years old in good health. The sequence joins TRBV11-2 to TRBJ1-5; the D gene is not confidently resolved. Sample: blood. The CDR3 is CASSDQSNQPQHF. The DNA is TGTGCCAGCAGCGACCAGAGCAATCAGCCCCAGCATTTT.